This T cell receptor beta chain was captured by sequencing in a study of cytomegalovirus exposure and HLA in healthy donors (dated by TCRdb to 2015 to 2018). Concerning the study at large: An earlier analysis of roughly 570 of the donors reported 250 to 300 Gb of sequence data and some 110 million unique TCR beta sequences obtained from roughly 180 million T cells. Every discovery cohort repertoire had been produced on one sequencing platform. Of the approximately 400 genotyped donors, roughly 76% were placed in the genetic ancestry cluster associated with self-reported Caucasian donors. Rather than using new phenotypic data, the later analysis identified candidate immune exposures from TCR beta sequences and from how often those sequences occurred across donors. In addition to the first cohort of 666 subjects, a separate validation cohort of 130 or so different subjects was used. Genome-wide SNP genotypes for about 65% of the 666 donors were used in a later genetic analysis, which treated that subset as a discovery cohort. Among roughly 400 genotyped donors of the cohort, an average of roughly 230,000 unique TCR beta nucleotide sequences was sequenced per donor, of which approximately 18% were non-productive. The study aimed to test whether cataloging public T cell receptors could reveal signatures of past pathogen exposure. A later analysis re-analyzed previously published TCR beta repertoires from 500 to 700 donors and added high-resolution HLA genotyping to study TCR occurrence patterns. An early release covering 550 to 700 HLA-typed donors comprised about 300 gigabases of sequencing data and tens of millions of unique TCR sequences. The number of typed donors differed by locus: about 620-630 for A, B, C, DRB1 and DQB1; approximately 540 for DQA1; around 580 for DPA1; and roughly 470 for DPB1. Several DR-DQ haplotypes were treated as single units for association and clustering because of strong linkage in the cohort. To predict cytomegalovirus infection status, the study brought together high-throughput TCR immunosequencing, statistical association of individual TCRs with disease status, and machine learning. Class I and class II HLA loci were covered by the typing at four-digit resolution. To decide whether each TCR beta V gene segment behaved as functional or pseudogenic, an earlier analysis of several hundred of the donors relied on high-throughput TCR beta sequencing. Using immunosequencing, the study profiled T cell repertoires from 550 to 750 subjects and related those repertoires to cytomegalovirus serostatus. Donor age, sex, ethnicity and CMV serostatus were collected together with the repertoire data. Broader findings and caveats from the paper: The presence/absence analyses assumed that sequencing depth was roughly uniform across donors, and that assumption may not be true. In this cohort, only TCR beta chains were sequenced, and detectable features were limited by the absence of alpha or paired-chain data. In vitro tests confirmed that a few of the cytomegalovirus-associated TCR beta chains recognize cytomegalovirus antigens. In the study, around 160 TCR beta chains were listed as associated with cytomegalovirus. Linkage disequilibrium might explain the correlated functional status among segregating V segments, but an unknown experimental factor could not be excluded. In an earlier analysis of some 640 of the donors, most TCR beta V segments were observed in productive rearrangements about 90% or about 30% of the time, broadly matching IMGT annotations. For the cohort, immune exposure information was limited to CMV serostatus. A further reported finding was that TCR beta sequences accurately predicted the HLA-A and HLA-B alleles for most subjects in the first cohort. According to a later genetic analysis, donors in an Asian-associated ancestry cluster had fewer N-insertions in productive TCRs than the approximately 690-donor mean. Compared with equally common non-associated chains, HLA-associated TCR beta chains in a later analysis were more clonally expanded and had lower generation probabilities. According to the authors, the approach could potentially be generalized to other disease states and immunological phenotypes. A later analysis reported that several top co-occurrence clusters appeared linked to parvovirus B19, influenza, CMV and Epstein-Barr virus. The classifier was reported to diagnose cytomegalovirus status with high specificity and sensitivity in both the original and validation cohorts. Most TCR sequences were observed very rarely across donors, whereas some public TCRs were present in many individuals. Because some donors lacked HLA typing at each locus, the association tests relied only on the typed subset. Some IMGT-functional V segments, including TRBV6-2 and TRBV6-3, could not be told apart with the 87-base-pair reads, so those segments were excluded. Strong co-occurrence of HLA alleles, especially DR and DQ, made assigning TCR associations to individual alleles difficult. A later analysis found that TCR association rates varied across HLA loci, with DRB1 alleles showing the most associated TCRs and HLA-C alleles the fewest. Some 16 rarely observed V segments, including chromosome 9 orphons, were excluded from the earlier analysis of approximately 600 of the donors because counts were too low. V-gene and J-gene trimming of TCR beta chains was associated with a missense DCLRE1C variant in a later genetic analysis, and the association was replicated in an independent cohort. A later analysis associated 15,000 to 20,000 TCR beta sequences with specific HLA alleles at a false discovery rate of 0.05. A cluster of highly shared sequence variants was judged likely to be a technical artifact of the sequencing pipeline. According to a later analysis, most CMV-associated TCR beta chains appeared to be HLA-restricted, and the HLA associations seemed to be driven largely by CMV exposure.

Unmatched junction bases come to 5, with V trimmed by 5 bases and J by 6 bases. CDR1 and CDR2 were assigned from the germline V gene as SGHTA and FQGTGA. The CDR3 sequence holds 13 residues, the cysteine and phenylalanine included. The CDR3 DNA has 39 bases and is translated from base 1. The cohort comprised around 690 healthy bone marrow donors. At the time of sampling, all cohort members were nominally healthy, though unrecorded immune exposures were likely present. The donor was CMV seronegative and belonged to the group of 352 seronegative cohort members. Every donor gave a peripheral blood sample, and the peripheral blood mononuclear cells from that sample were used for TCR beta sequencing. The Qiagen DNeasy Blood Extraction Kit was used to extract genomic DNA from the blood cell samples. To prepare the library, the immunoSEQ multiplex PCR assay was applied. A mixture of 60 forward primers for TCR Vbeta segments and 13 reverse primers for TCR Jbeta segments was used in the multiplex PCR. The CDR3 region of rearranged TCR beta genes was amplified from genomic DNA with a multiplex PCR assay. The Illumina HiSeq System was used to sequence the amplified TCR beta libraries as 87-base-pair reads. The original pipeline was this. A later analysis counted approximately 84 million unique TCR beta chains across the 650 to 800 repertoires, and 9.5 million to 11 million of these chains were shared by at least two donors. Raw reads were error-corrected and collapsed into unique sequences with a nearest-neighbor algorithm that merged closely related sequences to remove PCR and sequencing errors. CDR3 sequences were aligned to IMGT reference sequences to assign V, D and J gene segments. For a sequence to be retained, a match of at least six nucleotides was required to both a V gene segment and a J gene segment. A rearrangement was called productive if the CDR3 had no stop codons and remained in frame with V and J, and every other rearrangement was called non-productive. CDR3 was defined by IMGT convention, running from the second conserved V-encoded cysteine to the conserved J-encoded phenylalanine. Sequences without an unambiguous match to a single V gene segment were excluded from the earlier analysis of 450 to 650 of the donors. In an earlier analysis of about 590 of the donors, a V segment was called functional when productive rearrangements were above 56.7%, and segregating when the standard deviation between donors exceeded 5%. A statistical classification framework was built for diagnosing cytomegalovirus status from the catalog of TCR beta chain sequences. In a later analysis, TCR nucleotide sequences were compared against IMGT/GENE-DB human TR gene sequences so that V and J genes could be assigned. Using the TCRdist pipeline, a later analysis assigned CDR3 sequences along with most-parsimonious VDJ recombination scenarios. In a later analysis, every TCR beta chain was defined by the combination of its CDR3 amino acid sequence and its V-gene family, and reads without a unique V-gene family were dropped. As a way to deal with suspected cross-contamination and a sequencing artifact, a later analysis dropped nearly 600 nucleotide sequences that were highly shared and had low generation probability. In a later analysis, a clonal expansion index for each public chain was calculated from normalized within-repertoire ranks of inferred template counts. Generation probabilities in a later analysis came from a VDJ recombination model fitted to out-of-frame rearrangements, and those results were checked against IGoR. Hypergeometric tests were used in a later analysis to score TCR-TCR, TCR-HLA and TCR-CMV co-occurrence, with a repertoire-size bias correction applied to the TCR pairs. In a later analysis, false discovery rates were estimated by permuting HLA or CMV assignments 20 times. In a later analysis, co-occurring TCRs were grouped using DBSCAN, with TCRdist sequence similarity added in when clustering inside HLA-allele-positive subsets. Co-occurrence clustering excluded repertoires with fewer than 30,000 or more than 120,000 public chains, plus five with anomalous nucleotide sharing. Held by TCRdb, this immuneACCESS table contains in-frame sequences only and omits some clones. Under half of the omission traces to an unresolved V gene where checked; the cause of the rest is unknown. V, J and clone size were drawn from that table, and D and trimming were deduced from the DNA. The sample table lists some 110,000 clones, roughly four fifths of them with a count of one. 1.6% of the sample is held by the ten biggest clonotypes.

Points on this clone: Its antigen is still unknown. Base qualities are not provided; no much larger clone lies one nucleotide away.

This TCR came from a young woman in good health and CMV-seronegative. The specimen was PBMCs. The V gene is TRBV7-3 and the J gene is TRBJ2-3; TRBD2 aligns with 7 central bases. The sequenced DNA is TGTGCCAGCAGCCCCAACGGGGGGGATACGCAGTATTTT. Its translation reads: CASSPNGGDTQYF. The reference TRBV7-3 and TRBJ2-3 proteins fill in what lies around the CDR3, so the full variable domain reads GAGVSQTPSNKVTEKGKYVELRCDPISGHTALYWYRQSLGQGPEFLIYFQGTGAADDSGLPNDRFFAVRPEGSVSTLKIQRTERGDSAVYLCASSPNGGDTQYFGPGTRLTVL.